Shown below are 23 T cell receptor beta chains from a single sample sequenced in a study of T cell responses to AZD1222 COVID-19 vaccine. Using immunoSEQ multiplex PCR, the repertoire was profiled, and TCRdb retains in-frame clones only, with some absent. The profile covers 150,000 to 200,000 clones, with roughly 92% appearing a single time and 1% to 1.5% taken by the ten largest. Here the sequenced sample was peripheral blood, taken on day 0 of AZD1222 vaccination. Receptors were obtained from an adult in good health.

This clone was found a few times. The chain carries TRBV5-1 and TRBJ1-6, with 9 positions matching TRBD1. Germline CDR1 is SGHRS and CDR2 is YFSETQ. Germline trimming cut 7 bases from V and 9 bases from J; bases unmatched to any gene: 5. This CDR3 region has 13 residues. CDR3: CASRDRAGSPLHF. The CDR3 region has the DNA TGCGCCAGCCGGGACAGGGCGGGTTCACCCCTCCACTTT.

Here the CDR3 DNA reads TGTGCCAGCAGCCAAAAGGGACGGACTAATGAAAAACTGTTTTTT. Amino acid sequence: CASSQKGRTNEKLFF. J is TRBJ1-4 and V is TRBV3-1 (or the pseudogene TRBV3-2); tentative D call: TRBD1 (5 bases). Germline CDR1 LGHDT, CDR2 YNNKEL (reference sequence). CDR3 length equals 15 residues. Trimming pared 2 bases from V and 2 bases from J, leaving 9 bases between.

The J gene is TRBJ1-5, the V gene TRBV7-2, with D maybe TRBD1 (6 bases). CDR1 is SGHTA and CDR2 is FQGNSA in the germline V gene. Trimming took 2 bases from V and 3 from J, leaving 11 bases between them. The CDR3 is 15 amino acids. Here the CDR3 reads CASSLNRDINQPQHF. The CDR3, as DNA: TGTGCCAGCAGCTTAAACAGGGACATCAATCAGCCCCAGCATTTT.

The rearrangement joins TRBV7-6 to TRBJ1-5; no clear D. The CDR3 is 17 amino acids. Germline V gene lookup returns CDR1 SGHVS and CDR2 FNYEAQ. The V end lost 2 bases, the J end lost 2 bases, and 16 bases lay between the germline ends. CDR3 in DNA: TGTGCCAGCAGCTTAACAATACGAGGGTTCGGCAATCAGCCCCAGCATTTT. Its translation: CASSLTIRGFGNQPQHF. The whole variable domain, filled in from reference TRBV7-6 and TRBJ1-5, reads GAGVSQSPRYKVTKRGQDVALRCDPISGHVSLYWYRQALGQGPEFLTYFNYEAQQDKSGLPNDRFSAERPEGSISTLTIQRTEQRDSAMYRCASSLTIRGFGNQPQHFGDGTRLSIL.

This clone was seen only a few times. V gene TRBV19 combines with J gene TRBJ1-5; D remains unclear. Trimming cost V 2 bases and J 1 base, with 18 bases left between them. The length of the CDR3 is 18 residues. Germline assignment: CDR1 LNHDA and CDR2 SQIVND (reference sequence). For the CDR3, the DNA is TGTGCCAGTAGTATACCCGGGGTATACCCGGGGAGCAATCAGCCCCAGCATTTT. This sequence encodes CASSIPGVYPGSNQPQHF.

The count of this clone is one. The V call is TRBV28, the J call TRBJ2-7; 12 bases are shared with TRBD1. The CDR3 consists of 17 residues. V was clipped by 3 bases and J by 0 bases; unmatched bases: 6. Per germline, CDR1 MDHEN and CDR2 SYDVKM. DNA for the CDR3: TGTGCCAGCAGTTTGGTACGGGACAGGGGGCCCTCCTACGAGCAGTACTTC. Protein product: CASSLVRDRGPSYEQYF.

This clone has a handful of counts. The gene calls are TRBV19 and TRBJ1-1; D remains unclear. Germline CDR1 and CDR2: LNHDA and SQIVND (reference sequence). The CDR3 has 14 residues. V was pared by 7 bases and J by 3 bases, with 15 bases between. The CDR3 DNA reads as TGTGCCAGTACGAACCGGGGATCGGACACTGAAGCTTTCTTT. This codes for CASTNRGSDTEAFF.

The CDR3 loop reads CASSLVEGPTEAFF. The CDR3 DNA sequence: TGTGCCAGCAGCTTAGTTGAGGGCCCGACTGAAGCTTTCTTT. The V call is TRBV7-6, the J call TRBJ1-1, with D unresolved. Germline V gene data show CDR1 as SGHVS and CDR2 as FNYEAQ. The CDR3 runs to 14 residues. Trimming shortened V by 1 base and J by 5 bases, and 11 bases separated the two germline ends.

This clone was seen a single time. The chain carries TRBV25-1 and TRBJ1-3; D is possibly TRBD1 (6 bases). V dropped 6 bases and J dropped 0 bases, with 15 bases sitting between them. The CDR3 consists of 16 residues. The germline V gene encodes CDR1 MGHDK and CDR2 SYGVNS. This CDR3 is CASREQGYSSGNTIYF. In DNA form, the CDR3 reads TGTGCCAGCAGGGAACAGGGATATAGCTCTGGAAACACCATATATTTT. Based on the CDR3 plus reference TRBV25-1 and TRBJ1-3, the full variable domain is EADIYQTPRYLVIGTGKKITLECSQTMGHDKMYWYQQDPGMELHLIHYSYGVNSTEKGDLSSESTVSRIRTEHFPLTLESARPSHTSQYLCASREQGYSSGNTIYFGEGSWLTVV.

The V call is TRBV7-9, the J call TRBJ1-1; tentative D call: TRBD1 (6 bases). V shed 3 bases and J shed 9 bases, with 17 bases lying between them. CDR1 and CDR2 from the germline V gene are SEHNR and FQNEAQ (reference sequence). The CDR3 contains 14 residues. As DNA, the CDR3 is TGTGCCAGCAGCTTGAGCTCCGGGGGCTTCCAAGCTTTCTTT. This sequence encodes CASSLSSGGFQAFF.

The V and J genes are TRBV18 and TRBJ1-1; D remains unclear. Germline lookup yields CDR1 KGHSH and CDR2 LQKENI. The CDR3 contains 15 residues. Trimming pared 0 bases from V and 1 base from J, leaving 9 bases between. CDR3 sequence: CASSPPPTGNTEAFF. The CDR3 coding sequence is TGTGCCAGCTCACCACCTCCGACGGGGAACACTGAAGCTTTCTTT.

V gene TRBV28 combines with J gene TRBJ1-2; 11 nucleotides match TRBD1. Trimming at V came to 6 bases and at J to 3 bases, leaving 3 bases not matched to a gene. The germline gives CDR1 MDHEN, CDR2 SYDVKM. This CDR3 is built from 14 residues. The DNA of the CDR3 is TGTGCCAGCAGGGGACAGGGGGGGGACTATGGCTACACCTTC. Residues: CASRGQGGDYGYTF.

This chain links TRBV2 with TRBJ1-2, with no clear D. The CDR3 length is 12 residues. Looked up from germline, CDR1 is SNHLY and CDR2 is FYNNEI. V lost 3 bases and J 5 bases, leaving 7 bases between the germline ends. Here the CDR3 reads CASSEKGYGYTF. Written as DNA, the CDR3 is TGTGCCAGCAGTGAGAAGGGTTATGGCTACACCTTC. Full variable domain (missing parts from reference TRBV2 and TRBJ1-2): EPEVTQTPSHQVTQMGQEVILRCVPISNHLYFYWYRQILGQKVEFLVSFYNNEISEKSEIFDDQFSVERPDGSNFTLKIRSTKLEDSAMYFCASSEKGYGYTFGSGTRLTVV.

The chain recombines TRBV27 with TRBJ1-1; TRBD1 matches 8 bases. CDR1 and CDR2 from the germline V gene are MNHEY and SMNVEV (reference sequence). V dropped 4 bases and J dropped 0; count of bases not matched to a gene: 4. The CDR3 has 15 residues. The CDR3 loop is CASSWQGAMNTEAFF. The CDR3 coding sequence is TGTGCCAGCAGTTGGCAGGGGGCCATGAACACTGAAGCTTTCTTT.

The chain is built from TRBV6-5 and TRBJ1-3; possible D gene TRBD1, 5 bases. V lost 3 bases, J lost 3 bases, and 9 bases lay in between. The CDR3 extends over 14 amino acids. In germline, CDR1 is MNHEY, CDR2 SVGAGI. CDR3 sequence (DNA): TGTGCCAGCAGTTATGGGGCATATGGAAACACCATATATTTT. Translation gives CASSYGAYGNTIYF.

The chain uses TRBV9 and TRBJ1-3; D not certain. There are 16 residues in the CDR3. Germline CDR1 reads SGDLS; CDR2 reads YYNGEE. Trimming removed 4 bases from V and 2 bases from J, with 16 bases in between. The CDR3 sequence is CASSPVTVATGNTIYF. Written as DNA, the CDR3 is TGTGCCAGCAGCCCGGTTACAGTTGCGACTGGAAACACCATATATTTT.

The V call is TRBV4-3, the J call TRBJ1-6; D ambiguous. Trimming shortened V by 1 base and J by 1 base, and 8 bases separated the two germline ends. CDR3 size: 16 residues. In germline, CDR1 is LGHNA, CDR2 YSLEER. CDR3 DNA sequence: TGCGCCAGCAGCCAAGCTGCTTATTCCTATAATTCACCCCTCCACTTT. Its protein product is CASSQAAYSYNSPLHF.

The chain has TRBV11-1 and TRBJ1-2; D unclear. Looked up from germline, CDR1 is SGHAT and CDR2 is FQDESV (reference sequence). V was cut by 5 bases and J by 3 bases, with 10 bases left in between. The CDR3 is made up of 13 amino acids. The CDR3 region has the DNA TGTGCCAGCAGCCGCTGGACGGACTATGGCTACACCTTC. Encoded protein: CASSRWTDYGYTF.

This clone was detected a few times. The V gene is TRBV29-1, the J gene TRBJ1-2; D possibly corresponds to TRBD1 (5 bases). The germline V gene encodes CDR1 SQVTM and CDR2 ANQGSEA. Trimming cost V 8 bases and J 4 bases, with 17 bases left between them. The CDR3 extends over 13 amino acids. CDR3 coding DNA: TGCAGCAGTGGGGTGGGGGGAGGCTATGGCTACACCTTC. Protein product: CSSGVGGGYGYTF. Supplemented by reference TRBV29-1 and TRBJ1-2, the full variable domain reads SAVISQKPSRDICQRGTSLTIQCQVDSQVTMMFWYRQQPGQSLTLIATANQGSEATYESGFVIDKFPISRPNLTFSTLTVSNMSPEDSSIYLCSSGVGGGYGYTFGSGTRLTVV.

J is TRBJ1-6 and V is TRBV6-5, with 12 bases identical to TRBD1. This CDR3 is built from 15 residues. The ends lost 8 bases at V and 7 bases at J; junction bases unmatched: 6. Germline-derived CDR1 and CDR2 are MNHEY and SVGAGI. This chain's CDR3 is CASRGTGGANSPLHF. The CDR3 bases are TGTGCCAGCCGAGGGACAGGGGGCGCGAATTCACCCCTCCACTTT.

The V and J genes are TRBV11-3 and TRBJ2-2, with 12 bases aligning to TRBD1. The CDR3 spans 15 residues. Germline CDR1 and CDR2: SGHNT and YENEEA. With V trimmed by 7 bases and J by 7 bases, 7 bases remained unmatched. The CDR3 spells CASNPGTGGFGELFF. The CDR3 DNA sequence: TGTGCCAGCAACCCTGGGACAGGGGGCTTCGGGGAGCTGTTTTTT.

The chain carries TRBV6-1 and TRBJ2-5; the match to TRBD2 covers 7 bases. The germline V gene has CDR1 MNHNS and CDR2 SASEGT. The CDR3 sequence is 14 residues long. The junction had 4 bases not matched to a gene; V was cut back by 1 base and J by 5 bases. CDR3 residues: CASSEGGGTETQYF. CDR3 DNA: TGTGCCAGCAGTGAAGGGGGGGGAACTGAGACCCAGTACTTC.

This chain uses TRBV28 with TRBJ1-5; unclear D gene. V was clipped by 4 bases and J by 3 bases, with 16 bases between them. The CDR3 contains 16 residues. Germline V gene lookup returns CDR1 MDHEN and CDR2 SYDVKM. Written as DNA, the CDR3 is TGTGCCAGCAGTTCCTTCAGGAGCCTGGCCAATCAGCCCCAGCATTTT. Translated: CASSSFRSLANQPQHF.